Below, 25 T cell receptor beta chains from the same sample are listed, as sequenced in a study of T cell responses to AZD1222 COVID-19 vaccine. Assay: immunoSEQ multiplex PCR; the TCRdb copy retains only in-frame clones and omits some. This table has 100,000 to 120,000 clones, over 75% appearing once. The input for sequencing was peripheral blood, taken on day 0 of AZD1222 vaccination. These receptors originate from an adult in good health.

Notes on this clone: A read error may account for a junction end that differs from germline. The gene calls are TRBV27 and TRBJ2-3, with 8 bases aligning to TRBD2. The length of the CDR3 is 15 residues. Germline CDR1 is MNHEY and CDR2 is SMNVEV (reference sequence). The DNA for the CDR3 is TGTGCCAGCAGTTTATTGGCGGGAGGCACGGATACGCAGTATTTT. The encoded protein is CASSLLAGGTDTQYF.

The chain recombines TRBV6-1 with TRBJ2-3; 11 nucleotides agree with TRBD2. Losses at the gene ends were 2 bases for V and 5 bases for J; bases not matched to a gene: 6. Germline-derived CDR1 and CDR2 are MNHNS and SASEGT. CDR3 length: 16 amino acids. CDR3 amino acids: CASSEILAGAKDTQYF. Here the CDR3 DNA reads TGTGCCAGCAGTGAAATACTAGCGGGGGCGAAAGATACGCAGTATTTT.

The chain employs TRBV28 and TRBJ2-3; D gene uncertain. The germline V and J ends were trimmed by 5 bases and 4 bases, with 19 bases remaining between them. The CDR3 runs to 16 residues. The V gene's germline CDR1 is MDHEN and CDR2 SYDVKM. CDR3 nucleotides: TGTGCCAGCAGTCGATTTCCTTCACGAAGCGCAGATACGCAGTATTTT. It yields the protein CASSRFPSRSADTQYF. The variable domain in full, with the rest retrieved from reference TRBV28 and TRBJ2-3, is DVKVTQSSRYLVKRTGEKVFLECVQDMDHENMFWYRQDPGLGLRLIYFSYDVKMKEKGDIPEGYSVSREKKERFSLILESASTNQTSMYLCASSRFPSRSADTQYFGPGTRLTVL.

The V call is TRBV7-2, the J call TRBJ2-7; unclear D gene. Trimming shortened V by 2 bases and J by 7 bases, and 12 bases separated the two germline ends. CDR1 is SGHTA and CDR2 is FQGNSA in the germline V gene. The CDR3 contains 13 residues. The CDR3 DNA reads TGTGCCAGCAGCTTACACCCCTTCGGGGAGCAGTACTTC. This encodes CASSLHPFGEQYF.

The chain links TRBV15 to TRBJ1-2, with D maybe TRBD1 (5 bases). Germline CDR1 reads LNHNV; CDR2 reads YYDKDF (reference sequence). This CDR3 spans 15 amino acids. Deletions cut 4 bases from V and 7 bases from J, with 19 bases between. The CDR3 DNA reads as TGTGCCACCAGCATCCCCGGGGGTTGGGAGGGTGGCTACACCTTC. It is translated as CATSIPGGWEGGYTF.

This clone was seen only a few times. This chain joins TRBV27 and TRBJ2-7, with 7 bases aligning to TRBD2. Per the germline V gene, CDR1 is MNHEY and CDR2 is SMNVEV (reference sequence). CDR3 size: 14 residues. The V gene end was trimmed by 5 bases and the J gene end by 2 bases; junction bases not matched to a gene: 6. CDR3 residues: CASSPTGTTYEQYF. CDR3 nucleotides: TGTGCCAGCAGTCCAACCGGGACTACCTACGAGCAGTACTTC.

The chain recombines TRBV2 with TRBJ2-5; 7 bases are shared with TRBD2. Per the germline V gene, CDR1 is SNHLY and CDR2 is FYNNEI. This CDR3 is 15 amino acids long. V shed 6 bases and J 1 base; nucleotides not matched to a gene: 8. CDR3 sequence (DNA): TGTGCCAGCAGAAAGGGGACTATAACCCAAGAGACCCAGTACTTC. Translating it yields CASRKGTITQETQYF. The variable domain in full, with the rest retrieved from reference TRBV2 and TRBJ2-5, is EPEVTQTPSHQVTQMGQEVILRCVPISNHLYFYWYRQILGQKVEFLVSFYNNEISEKSEIFDDQFSVERPDGSNFTLKIRSTKLEDSAMYFCASRKGTITQETQYFGPGTRLLVL.

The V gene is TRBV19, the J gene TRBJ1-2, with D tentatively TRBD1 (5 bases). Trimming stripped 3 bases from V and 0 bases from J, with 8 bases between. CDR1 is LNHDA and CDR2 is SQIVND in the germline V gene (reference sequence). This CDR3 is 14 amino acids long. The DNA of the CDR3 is TGTGCCAGTAGTATGCGGGGGTCTAACTATGGCTACACCTTC. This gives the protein CASSMRGSNYGYTF.

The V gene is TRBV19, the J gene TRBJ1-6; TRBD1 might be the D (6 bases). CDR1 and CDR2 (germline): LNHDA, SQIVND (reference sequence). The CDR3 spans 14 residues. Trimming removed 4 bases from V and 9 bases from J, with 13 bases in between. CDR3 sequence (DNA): TGTGCCAGTAGTAACCAGAGGGGGGTTTCACCCCTCCACTTT. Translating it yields CASSNQRGVSPLHF.

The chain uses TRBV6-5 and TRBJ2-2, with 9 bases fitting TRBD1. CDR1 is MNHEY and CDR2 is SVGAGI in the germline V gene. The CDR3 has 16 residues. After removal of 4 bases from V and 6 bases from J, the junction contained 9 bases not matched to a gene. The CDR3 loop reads CASSSRPGQGSGELFF. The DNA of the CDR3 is TGTGCCAGCAGTTCACGGCCGGGACAGGGTTCCGGGGAGCTGTTTTTT.

The CDR3 nucleotides are TGCGCCAGCAGCGGCAACAGGGGTGAAAAACTGTTTTTT. Residues: CASSGNRGEKLFF. The chain carries TRBV5-1 and TRBJ1-4; 7 bases match TRBD1. This CDR3 region has 13 residues. CDR1 and CDR2 from the germline V gene are SGHRS and YFSETQ. V dropped 4 bases and J dropped 7; count of bases not matched to a gene: 4.

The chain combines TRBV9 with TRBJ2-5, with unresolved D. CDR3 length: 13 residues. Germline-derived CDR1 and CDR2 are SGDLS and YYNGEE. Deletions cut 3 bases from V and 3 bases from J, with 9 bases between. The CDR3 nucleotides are TGTGCCAGCAGCGGATCAGCAGAAGAGACCCAGTACTTC. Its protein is CASSGSAEETQYF.

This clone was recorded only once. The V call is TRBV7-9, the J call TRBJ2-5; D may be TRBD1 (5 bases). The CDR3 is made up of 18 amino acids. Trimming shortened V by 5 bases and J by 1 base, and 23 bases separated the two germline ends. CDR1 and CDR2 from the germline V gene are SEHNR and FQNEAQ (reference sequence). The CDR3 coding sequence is TGTGCCAGCAGCCCTCAACTTAGTGGGGCTGGCACCCAAGAGACCCAGTACTTC. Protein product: CASSPQLSGAGTQETQYF.

The CDR3 loop is CASSLAGVTGELFF. The CDR3 DNA follows: TGCGCCAGCAGCTTGGCCGGGGTCACCGGGGAGCTGTTTTTT. The chain employs TRBV5-1 and TRBJ2-2; D perhaps matches TRBD2 (5 bases). Per the germline V gene, CDR1 is SGHRS and CDR2 is YFSETQ. The ends were cut back, 0 bases at V and 4 bases at J, with 7 bases in the middle. CDR3 length: 14 amino acids.

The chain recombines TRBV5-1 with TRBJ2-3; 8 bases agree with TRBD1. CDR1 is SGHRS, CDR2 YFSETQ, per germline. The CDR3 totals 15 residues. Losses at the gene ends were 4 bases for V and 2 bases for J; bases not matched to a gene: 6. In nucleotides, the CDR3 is TGCGCCAGCAGCCCACCGACAGGGGCCACAGATACGCAGTATTTT. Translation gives CASSPPTGATDTQYF.

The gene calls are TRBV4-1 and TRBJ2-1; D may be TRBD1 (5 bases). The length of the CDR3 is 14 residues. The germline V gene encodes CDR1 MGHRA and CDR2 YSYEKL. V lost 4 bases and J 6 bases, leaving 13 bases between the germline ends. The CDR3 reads CASSPGWTGNEQFF. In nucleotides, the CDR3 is TGCGCCAGCAGCCCAGGGTGGACGGGCAATGAGCAGTTCTTC.

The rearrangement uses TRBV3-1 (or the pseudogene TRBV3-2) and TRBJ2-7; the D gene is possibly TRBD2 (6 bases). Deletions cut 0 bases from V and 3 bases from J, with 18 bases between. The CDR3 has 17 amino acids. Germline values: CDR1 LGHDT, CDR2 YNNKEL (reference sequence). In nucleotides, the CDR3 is TGTGCCAGCAGCCAAGATAAGCGGGCTAGCCCGTTCTACGAGCAGTACTTC. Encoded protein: CASSQDKRASPFYEQYF.

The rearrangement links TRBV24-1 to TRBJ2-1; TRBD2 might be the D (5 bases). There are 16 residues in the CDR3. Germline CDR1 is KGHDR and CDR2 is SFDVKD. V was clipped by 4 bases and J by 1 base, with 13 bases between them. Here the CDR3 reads CATSEQSGPSYNEQFF. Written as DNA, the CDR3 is TGTGCCACCAGTGAACAAAGCGGTCCTTCCTACAATGAGCAGTTCTTC.

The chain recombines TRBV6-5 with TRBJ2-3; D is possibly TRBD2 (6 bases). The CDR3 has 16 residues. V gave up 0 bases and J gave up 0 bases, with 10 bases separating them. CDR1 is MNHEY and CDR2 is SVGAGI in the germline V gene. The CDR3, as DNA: TGTGCCAGCAGTTACTCGGGGGGAATCAGCACAGATACGCAGTATTTT. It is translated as CASSYSGGISTDTQYF.

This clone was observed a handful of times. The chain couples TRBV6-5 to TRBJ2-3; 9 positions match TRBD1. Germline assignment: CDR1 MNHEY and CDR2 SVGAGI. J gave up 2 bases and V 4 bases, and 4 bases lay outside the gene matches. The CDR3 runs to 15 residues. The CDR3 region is CASSSTGGTTDTQYF. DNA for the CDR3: TGTGCCAGCAGTTCGACAGGGGGGACCACAGATACGCAGTATTTT.

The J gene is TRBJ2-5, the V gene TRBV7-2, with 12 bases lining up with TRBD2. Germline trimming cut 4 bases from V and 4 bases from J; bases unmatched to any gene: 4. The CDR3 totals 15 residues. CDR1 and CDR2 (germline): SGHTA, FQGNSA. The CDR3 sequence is CASSSRLAGVETQYF. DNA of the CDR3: TGTGCCAGCAGCTCGAGACTAGCGGGAGTAGAGACCCAGTACTTC.

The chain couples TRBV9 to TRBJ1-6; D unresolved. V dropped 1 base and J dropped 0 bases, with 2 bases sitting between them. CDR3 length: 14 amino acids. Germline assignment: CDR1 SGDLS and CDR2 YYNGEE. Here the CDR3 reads CASSVLSYNSPLHF. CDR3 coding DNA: TGTGCCAGCAGCGTACTCTCCTATAATTCACCCCTCCACTTT.

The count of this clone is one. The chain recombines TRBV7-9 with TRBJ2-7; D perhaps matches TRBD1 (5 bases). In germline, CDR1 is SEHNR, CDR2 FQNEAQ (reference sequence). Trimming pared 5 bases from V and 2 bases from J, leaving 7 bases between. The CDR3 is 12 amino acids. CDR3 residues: CASSMTAYEQYF. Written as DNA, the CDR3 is TGTGCCAGCAGCATGACAGCCTACGAGCAGTACTTC.

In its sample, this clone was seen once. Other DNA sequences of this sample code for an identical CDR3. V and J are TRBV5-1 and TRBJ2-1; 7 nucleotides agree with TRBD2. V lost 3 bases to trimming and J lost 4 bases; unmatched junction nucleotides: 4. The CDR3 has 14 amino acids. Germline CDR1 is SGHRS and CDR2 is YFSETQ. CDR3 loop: CASSSSGTYNEQFF. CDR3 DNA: TGCGCCAGCAGCTCCAGCGGGACTTACAATGAGCAGTTCTTC.

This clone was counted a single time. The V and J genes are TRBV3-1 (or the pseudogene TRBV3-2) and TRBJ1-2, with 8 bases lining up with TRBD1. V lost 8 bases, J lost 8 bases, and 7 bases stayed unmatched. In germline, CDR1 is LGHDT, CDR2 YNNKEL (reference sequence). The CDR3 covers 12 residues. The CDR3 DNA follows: TGTGCCAGCGGACAGGGAGGATTAGGCTACACCTTC. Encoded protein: CASGQGGLGYTF.